These 29 T cell receptor beta chains were all obtained from the same sample, sequenced in a study of early stage breast cancer tumors. Repertoires were generated with immunoSEQ multiplex PCR, while TCRdb's copy carries only in-frame clones and drops some. The sample includes 25,000 to 30,000 clones, 84% of them seen just once. Sequenced input: blood. These TCRs come from a person between 50 and 60 years old with breast cancer.

The CDR3 protein is CASSLEAQVRRYNEQFF. CDR3 nucleotides: TGTGCCAGCAGTTTAGAGGCACAGGTCAGGAGGTACAATGAGCAGTTCTTC. The chain carries TRBV27 and TRBJ2-1, with D tentatively TRBD1 or TRBD2 (5 bases each). This CDR3 spans 17 amino acids. CDR1 and CDR2 from the germline V gene are MNHEY and SMNVEV (reference sequence). The ends were cut back, 2 bases at V and 4 bases at J, with 18 bases in the middle.

This chain uses TRBV7-2 with TRBJ2-5, with D maybe TRBD2 (5 bases). The CDR3 contains 15 residues. CDR1 is SGHTA and CDR2 is FQGNSA in the germline V gene. The ends were cut back, 0 bases at V and 2 bases at J, with 10 bases in the middle. CDR3 sequence reads: CASSLARAGQETQYF. The CDR3 DNA follows: TGTGCCAGCAGCTTAGCGAGGGCGGGTCAAGAGACCCAGTACTTC.

The V and J genes are TRBV5-4 and TRBJ2-7; 7 bases are shared with TRBD2. Trimming at V came to 6 bases and at J to 2 bases, leaving 8 bases not matched to a gene. This CDR3 comprises 14 residues. The germline V gene has CDR1 SGHNT and CDR2 YYREEE (reference sequence). CDR3 protein: CASTSAGNTYEQYF. CDR3 coding DNA: TGTGCCAGCACCTCAGCGGGGAACACCTACGAGCAGTACTTC.

This sequence joins TRBV5-1 and TRBJ2-1, with 12 bases lining up with TRBD1. This CDR3 is 17 amino acids long. The V gene end was trimmed by 3 bases and the J gene end by 5 bases; junction bases not matched to a gene: 9. Germline lookup yields CDR1 SGHRS and CDR2 YFSETQ. Written as DNA, the CDR3 is TGCGCCAGCAGCTCCGGGACAGGGGGCAGATGGGACAATGAGCAGTTCTTC. It specifies CASSSGTGGRWDNEQFF.

The chain employs TRBV15 and TRBJ2-3; possible D gene TRBD1, 5 bases. The CDR3 spans 18 residues. The germline gives CDR1 LNHNV, CDR2 YYDKDF (reference sequence). The V end lost 6 bases, the J end lost 4 bases, and 26 bases lay between the germline ends. CDR3 amino acids: CATRNDAIGSLGADTQYF. The CDR3 DNA reads TGTGCCACCAGGAACGACGCCATTGGGTCCCTAGGGGCAGATACGCAGTATTTT.

The chain uses TRBV29-1 and TRBJ1-2; D is unclear. The CDR3 spans 12 residues. Trimming took off 2 bases at V and 8 bases at J, with 12 bases between the two ends. The germline V gene has CDR1 SQVTM and CDR2 ANQGSEA. The CDR3 DNA follows: TGCAGCGTTGAAAGGCTCCCAAGAGGCTACACCTTC. The encoded protein is CSVERLPRGYTF.

The V gene is TRBV5-1, the J gene TRBJ2-1; the match to TRBD2 covers 8 bases. Looked up from germline, CDR1 is SGHRS and CDR2 is YFSETQ. CDR3 size: 16 residues. V shed 2 bases and J 4 bases; nucleotides not matched to a gene: 8. CDR3 sequence (DNA): TGCGCCAGCAGCTTAACCAGCGGGAGTTTATACAATGAGCAGTTCTTC. Translation gives CASSLTSGSLYNEQFF.

J is TRBJ2-1 and V is TRBV4-2, with TRBD2 identical over 12 bases. The CDR3 is made up of 21 amino acids. V shed 4 bases, J shed 3 bases, and the junction held 19 bases outside the gene matches. Germline loops: CDR1 LGHNA, CDR2 YNFKEQ. The DNA of the CDR3 is TGTGCCAGCAGCCGACGTCGGCTAGCGGGGGGGACATCGAACTTCTACAATGAGCAGTTCTTC. This sequence encodes CASSRRRLAGGTSNFYNEQFF.

V usage is TRBV18 and J usage is TRBJ2-1; D may be TRBD1 or TRBD2 (5 bases each). The germline V gene encodes CDR1 KGHSH and CDR2 LQKENI. This CDR3 has 13 amino acids. The V gene lost 3 bases and the J gene lost 6 bases, with 9 bases spanning the gap. CDR3 DNA sequence: TGTGCCAGCTCACCTTCAGGGACCAATGAGCAGTTCTTC. It specifies CASSPSGTNEQFF.

This clone was counted between two and nine times. This chain uses TRBV15 with TRBJ2-2, with no clear D. V lost 5 bases, J lost 6 bases, and 10 bases lay in between. CDR1 is LNHNV and CDR2 is YYDKDF in the germline V gene (reference sequence). This CDR3 spans 13 amino acids. In DNA form, the CDR3 reads TGTGCCACCAGCCAAAGGAGTGCCGGGGAGCTGTTTTTT. Translating it yields CATSQRSAGELFF.

This clone was seen once. The V call is TRBV19, the J call TRBJ2-2; TRBD1 is a possible D gene (6 bases). From germline, CDR1 is LNHDA and CDR2 SQIVND (reference sequence). The CDR3 runs to 15 residues. V lost 9 bases to trimming and J lost 4 bases, with 18 bases between them. The CDR3 nucleotides are TGTGCCAGCGGAGGATGGGGGCTGGGCACCGGGGAGCTGTTTTTT. This sequence encodes CASGGWGLGTGELFF.

The chain uses TRBV5-6 and TRBJ1-6; D is unclear. The length of the CDR3 is 17 residues. V was trimmed by 1 base and J by 0 bases, leaving 11 bases between them. Germline lookup yields CDR1 SGHDT and CDR2 YYEEEE. This CDR3 reads CASSLYLGSSYNSPLHF. CDR3 in DNA: TGTGCCAGCAGCTTGTATTTAGGGAGCTCCTATAATTCACCCCTCCACTTT.

V usage is TRBV5-1 and J usage is TRBJ1-1, with a possible D match to TRBD1 (6 bases). The germline gives CDR1 SGHRS, CDR2 YFSETQ. The CDR3 is 13 residues long. V lost 5 bases and J 6 bases, leaving 14 bases between the germline ends. The DNA of the CDR3 is TGCGCCAGCAGACAAACAGGGAGCGCTGAAGCTTTCTTT. Translation: CASRQTGSAEAFF.

The V call is TRBV18, the J call TRBJ2-5, with D possibly matching TRBD1 (6 bases). CDR1 KGHSH and CDR2 LQKENI come from the germline V gene. The germline V and J ends were trimmed by 3 bases and 5 bases, with 10 bases remaining between them. The CDR3 runs 13 residues. The CDR3 nucleotides read TGTGCCAGCTCACCGGGGGCCGGGGAGACCCAGTACTTC. Residues: CASSPGAGETQYF.

This sequence joins TRBV6-8 and TRBJ2-7; D is unresolved. Trimming removed 11 bases at V and 8 bases at J, with 10 bases between. The germline gives CDR1 MNHGY, CDR2 SAAAGT. The length of the CDR3 is 9 residues. This CDR3 reads CAAQCKQYF. CDR3 DNA sequence: TGTGCCGCCCAGTGCAAGCAGTACTTC.

V is TRBV7-2 and J is TRBJ1-1; D ambiguous. The germline V and J ends were trimmed by 1 base and 1 base, with 7 bases remaining between them. The length of the CDR3 is 14 residues. CDR1 is SGHTA, CDR2 FQGNSA, per germline. CDR3 nucleotide sequence: TGTGCCAGCAGCTTAGTAGGTCAGAACACTGAAGCTTTCTTT. It is translated as CASSLVGQNTEAFF. Together with reference TRBV7-2 and TRBJ1-1, the CDR3 gives the full variable domain: GAGVSQSPSNKVTEKGKDVELRCDPISGHTALYWYRQSLGQGLEFLIYFQGNSAPDKSGLPSDRFSAERTGGSVSTLTIQRTQQEDSAVYLCASSLVGQNTEAFFGQGTRLTVV.

The chain has TRBV19 and TRBJ1-2, with TRBD1 matching 9 bases. The trim removed 9 bases at V and 5 bases at J, leaving 4 bases unmatched. There are 12 residues in the CDR3. Germline loops: CDR1 LNHDA, CDR2 SQIVND (reference sequence). The CDR3 region is CASTGTGYGYTF. CDR3 coding DNA: TGTGCCAGCACCGGGACAGGGTATGGCTACACCTTC.

V and J are TRBV28 and TRBJ2-2; TRBD2 matches at 8 bases. Trimming took 3 bases from V and 3 from J; bases not matched to a gene: 12. This CDR3 contains 18 residues. CDR1 is MDHEN, CDR2 SYDVKM, per germline. CDR3 residues: CASSLDGPGGAHTGELFF. The CDR3 DNA is TGTGCCAGCAGTTTGGATGGACCGGGGGGGGCACACACCGGGGAGCTGTTTTTT.

The V call is TRBV9, the J call TRBJ2-1; D is uncertain. CDR1 is SGDLS and CDR2 is YYNGEE in the germline V gene. V lost 0 bases to trimming and J lost 10 bases, with 11 bases between them. This CDR3 is built from 13 residues. The CDR3 sequence: CASSVEVSQEQFF. CDR3 nucleotides: TGTGCCAGCAGCGTAGAAGTTAGCCAGGAGCAGTTCTTC.

This clone came up once. The chain uses TRBV2 and TRBJ2-1; 11 positions match TRBD2. The CDR3 sequence is 16 residues long. In germline, CDR1 is SNHLY, CDR2 FYNNEI. With V trimmed by 5 bases and J by 8 bases, 11 bases remained unmatched. The CDR3 sequence is CASSPVLAGGVDEQFF. DNA of the CDR3: TGTGCCAGCAGTCCAGTTCTAGCGGGGGGTGTTGATGAGCAGTTCTTC.

J is TRBJ2-3 and V is TRBV6-6, with D perhaps assigned TRBD1 or TRBD2 (5 bases each). Germline CDR1 is MNHNY and CDR2 is SVGAGI (reference sequence). The length of the CDR3 is 16 residues. Deletions cut 0 bases from V and 1 base from J, with 11 bases between. CDR3 sequence (DNA): TGTGCCAGCAGTTACTCCCCCGGGGCGGGCACAGATACGCAGTATTTT. Translation: CASSYSPGAGTDTQYF.

The CDR3 sequence: CASRTGTLNTGELFF. As DNA, the CDR3 is TGTGCCAGCAGAACCGGGACATTGAACACCGGGGAGCTGTTTTTT. V and J are TRBV7-9 and TRBJ2-2, with D tentatively TRBD1 (6 bases). The germline V gene encodes CDR1 SEHNR and CDR2 FQNEAQ (reference sequence). CDR3 length equals 15 residues. V was pared by 6 bases and J by 1 base, with 12 bases between.

The rearrangement uses TRBV6-1 and TRBJ1-5; unclear D gene. Germline V gene data show CDR1 as MNHNS and CDR2 as SASEGT. Trimming left V 3 bases short and J 9 bases short, with 9 bases between. The CDR3 sequence is 12 residues long. CDR3 DNA sequence: TGTGCCAGCAGTGAGTGGGGTTCGCCCCAGCATTTT. It specifies CASSEWGSPQHF.

The chain uses TRBV27 and TRBJ2-1; 15 positions agree with TRBD2. This CDR3 comprises 17 residues. Germline CDR1 and CDR2: MNHEY and SMNVEV (reference sequence). V trimming: 6 bases; J trimming: 5 bases; junction bases outside the gene matches: 8. The CDR3 bases are TGTGCCAGCAGGCCAGGGACTAGCGGGGGGTTAAACAATGAGCAGTTCTTC. This gives the protein CASRPGTSGGLNNEQFF.

The V call is TRBV7-2, the J call TRBJ2-3, with a tentative D call TRBD1 (6 bases). Germline values: CDR1 SGHTA, CDR2 FQGNSA. V dropped 5 bases and J dropped 4 bases, with 13 bases sitting between them. The CDR3 is made up of 14 amino acids. The CDR3 spells CASSRVGQSDTQYF. In DNA, the CDR3 is TGTGCCAGCAGCCGGGTTGGACAGTCAGATACGCAGTATTTT.

The rearrangement uses TRBV7-3 and TRBJ2-6; the D is unclear. The CDR3 length is 15 residues. CDR1 and CDR2 (germline): SGHTA, FQGTGA. Trimming removed 1 base from V and 8 bases from J, with 12 bases in between. The CDR3 DNA sequence: TGTGCCAGCAGCTTAAACCAGGTGCCATCCAACGTCCTGACTTTC. Translation: CASSLNQVPSNVLTF.

The rearrangement links TRBV27 to TRBJ1-1, with 9 bases matching TRBD1. Germline CDR1 is MNHEY and CDR2 is SMNVEV (reference sequence). The V and J ends lost 1 base and 6 bases, in that order; junction bases with no gene match: 12. The CDR3 contains 17 residues. The CDR3 reads CASSLYQGQGGLAEAFF. CDR3 DNA sequence: TGTGCCAGCAGTTTATATCAGGGACAGGGTGGGTTGGCTGAAGCTTTCTTT.

The J gene is TRBJ1-5, the V gene TRBV5-6; TRBD1 matches 7 bases. This CDR3 spans 14 amino acids. Germline V gives CDR1 SGHDT, CDR2 YYEEEE. Trimming at V came to 0 bases and at J to 7 bases, leaving 4 bases not matched to a gene. CDR3 in amino acids: CASSLGQGRQPQHF. The DNA for the CDR3 is TGTGCCAGCAGCTTGGGACAGGGCCGCCAGCCCCAGCATTTT.

The chain couples TRBV5-1 to TRBJ2-2, with D possibly matching TRBD2 (5 bases). From germline, CDR1 is SGHRS and CDR2 YFSETQ. V lost 4 bases, J lost 4 bases, and 20 bases lay in between. The CDR3 is made up of 17 amino acids. The CDR3 loop reads CASSPARAGLPTGELFF. DNA for the CDR3: TGCGCCAGCAGCCCGGCCCGGGCAGGACTCCCCACCGGGGAGCTGTTTTTT. The full variable domain, its missing parts supplied by reference TRBV5-1 and TRBJ2-2, is KAGVTQTPRYLIKTRGQQVTLSCSPISGHRSVSWYQQTPGQGLQFLFEYFSETQRNKGNFPGRFSGRQFSNSRSEMNVSTLELGDSALYLCASSPARAGLPTGELFFGEGSRLTVL.